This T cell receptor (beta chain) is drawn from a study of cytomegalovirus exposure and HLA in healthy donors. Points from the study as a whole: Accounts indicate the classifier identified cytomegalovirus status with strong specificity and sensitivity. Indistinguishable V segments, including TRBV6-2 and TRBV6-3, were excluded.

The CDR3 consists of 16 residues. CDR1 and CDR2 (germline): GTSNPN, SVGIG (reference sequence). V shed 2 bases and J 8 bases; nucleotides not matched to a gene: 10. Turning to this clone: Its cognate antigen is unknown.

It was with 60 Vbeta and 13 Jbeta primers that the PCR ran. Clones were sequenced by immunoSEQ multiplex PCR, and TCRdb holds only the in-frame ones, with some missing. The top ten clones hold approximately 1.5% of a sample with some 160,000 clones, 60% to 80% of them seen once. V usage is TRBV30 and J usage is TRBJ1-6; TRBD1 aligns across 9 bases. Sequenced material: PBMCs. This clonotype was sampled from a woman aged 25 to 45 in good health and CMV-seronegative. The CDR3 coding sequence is TGTGCCTGGAGTTCCAGGGACAGGGCTTACGATTCACCCCTCCACTTT. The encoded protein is CAWSSRDRAYDSPLHF.